Listed below are T cell receptor beta chains from one sample, sequenced in a study of T cells after posttransplantation cyclophosphamide. Profiled with immunoSEQ multiplex PCR; TCRdb holds only in-frame clones, not every one. Among 7,500 to 10,000 clones listed, roughly 98% were seen once. Material for sequencing was naive CD4+ T cells sorted from PBMCs. Receptor source: an older woman in good health, CMV-negative, and a related stem cell transplant donor. The CDR3 runs from the conserved cysteine through the conserved F or W. The D gene is left open where the match is weak. A row's size may be missing; if present it is once, few, many or a size class.

CDR3 protein,CDR3 DNA,clone size,V gene,J gene,D gene
CASSPGGRAGELFF,TGTGCCAGCAGCCCGGGAGGGAGGGCCGGGGAGCTGTTTTTT,NA,TRBV27,TRBJ2-2,TRBD2
CASYRGGGLTGELFF,TGTGCCAGTTACAGGGGTGGGGGACTCACCGGGGAGCTGTTTTTT,NA,TRBV28,TRBJ2-2,NA
CASRRGGPSGNTIYF,TGTGCCAGCAGGAGGGGGGGCCCCTCTGGAAACACCATATATTTT,NA,TRBV2,TRBJ1-3,NA
CASSSGRAVDTQYF,TGTGCCAGCAGCTCCGGGAGGGCGGTAGATACGCAGTATTTT,NA,TRBV7-2,TRBJ2-3,TRBD2
CASSLALGDYSPLHF,TGCGCCAGCAGCTTGGCCCTGGGGGACTATTCACCCCTCCACTTT,NA,TRBV5-1,TRBJ1-6,NA
CSVRRTIMNTEAFF,TGCAGCGTTCGGAGGACCATCATGAACACTGAAGCTTTCTTT,NA,TRBV29-1,TRBJ1-1,NA
CASSLWTDTDTQYF,TGTGCCAGCAGTTTGTGGACAGATACAGATACGCAGTATTTT,NA,TRBV27,TRBJ2-3,NA
CASSPEQGKAFF,TGTGCCAGTAGCCCTGAACAGGGTAAAGCTTTCTTT,NA,TRBV19,TRBJ1-1,NA
CASSQGTSGTSEQFF,TGTGCCAGTAGCCAGGGGACTAGCGGGACCAGTGAGCAGTTCTTC,NA,TRBV19,TRBJ2-1,TRBD2
CASSSEQGTEAFF,TGCGCCAGCAGCTCTGAGCAGGGGACTGAAGCTTTCTTT,NA,TRBV5-1,TRBJ1-1,NA
CASTPGGRIYGYTF,TGTGCCAGCACCCCTGGGGGCAGGATCTATGGCTACACCTTC,NA,TRBV28,TRBJ1-2,NA
CASSYSTGRSPEAFF,TGTGCCAGCAGTTACAGTACAGGGCGAAGCCCTGAAGCTTTCTTT,once,TRBV6-5,TRBJ1-1,NA
CASSFYAGIHNEQFF,TGTGCCAGCAGCTTCTATGCAGGGATCCACAATGAGCAGTTCTTC,NA,TRBV11-2,TRBJ2-1,NA
CASSPGGRGPYNEQFF,TGTGCCAGCAGCCCCGGGGGGCGGGGCCCCTACAATGAGCAGTTCTTC,NA,TRBV11-3,TRBJ2-1,NA
CASNPPASGGTGELFF,TGTGCCAGCAACCCCCCGGCTAGCGGGGGGACCGGGGAGCTGTTTTTT,NA,TRBV7-2,TRBJ2-2,TRBD2